Each of the 13 T cell receptor beta chains below was sequenced from the same sample in a study of blood T cell repertoires in COVID-19. Profiling relied on immunoSEQ multiplex PCR, and the TCRdb table lists in-frame clones only, not all of them. The sample holds 200,000 to 250,000 clones; roughly 83% are singletons and the top ten take roughly 2%. Input material: PBMCs or T cells enriched from blood (not recorded which). The origin of the receptors is a woman aged 50 to 60 who had recovered from COVID-19.

The chain recombines TRBV3-1 (or the pseudogene TRBV3-2) with TRBJ2-1; 7 bases map to TRBD2. Germline V lookup: CDR1 LGHDT, CDR2 YNNKEL (reference sequence). This CDR3 spans 14 amino acids. V lost 10 bases and J lost 3; bases outside the gene matches: 9. This CDR3 is CAKNRGVFYNEQFF. As DNA, the CDR3 is TGTGCCAAGAATCGGGGGGTATTCTACAATGAGCAGTTCTTC.

This chain joins TRBV18 and TRBJ1-4; TRBD1 aligns across 9 bases. The CDR3 runs to 15 residues. Germline values: CDR1 KGHSH, CDR2 LQKENI. The V gene end was trimmed by 3 bases and the J gene end by 7 bases; junction bases not matched to a gene: 6. CDR3 coding DNA: TGTGCCAGCTCACCGTCGACAGGGGGTCGTGAAAAACTGTTTTTT. Its protein product is CASSPSTGGREKLFF. Together with reference TRBV18 and TRBJ1-4, the CDR3 gives the full variable domain: NAGVMQNPRHLVRRRGQEARLRCSPMKGHSHVYWYRQLPEEGLKFMVYLQKENIIDESGMPKERFSAEFPKEGPSILRIQQVVRGDSAAYFCASSPSTGGREKLFFGSGTQLSVL.

The chain combines TRBV28 with TRBJ2-7, with 8 positions matching TRBD2. V lost 5 bases and J lost 5; bases outside the gene matches: 11. CDR1 is MDHEN, CDR2 SYDVKM, per germline. This CDR3 has 15 amino acids. DNA for the CDR3: TGTGCCAGCAGTACAGAAGGGACTAGTTTACACGAGCAGTACTTC. This codes for CASSTEGTSLHEQYF. The variable domain in full, completed from reference TRBV28 and TRBJ2-7, reads DVKVTQSSRYLVKRTGEKVFLECVQDMDHENMFWYRQDPGLGLRLIYFSYDVKMKEKGDIPEGYSVSREKKERFSLILESASTNQTSMYLCASSTEGTSLHEQYFGPGTRLTVT.

The V call is TRBV28, the J call TRBJ2-1; 7 bases map to TRBD1. Germline-derived CDR1 and CDR2 are MDHEN and SYDVKM. The CDR3 length is 14 residues. Unmatched junction bases numbered 8, after V lost 8 bases and J lost 4 bases. The CDR3 region has the DNA TGTGCCAGCTGGAGACAGGGCCCATACAATGAGCAGTTCTTC. Amino acids: CASWRQGPYNEQFF.

The rearrangement links TRBV6-1 to TRBJ2-7, with 10 bases that match TRBD1. The germline V gene encodes CDR1 MNHNS and CDR2 SASEGT. The length of the CDR3 is 15 residues. The junction had 2 bases not matched to a gene; V was cut back by 2 bases and J by 1 base. Written as DNA, the CDR3 is TGTGCCAGCAGTGAAAGGGACAGGGGATCCTACGAGCAGTACTTC. This gives the protein CASSERDRGSYEQYF.

Here the CDR3 DNA reads TGTGCCAGCAGCCCCCGCCCTACTTTGTATGGCTACACCTTC. Its translation: CASSPRPTLYGYTF. The rearrangement uses TRBV7-2 and TRBJ1-2; D is unclear. The V end lost 5 bases, the J end lost 5 bases, and 15 bases lay between the germline ends. The CDR3 runs 14 residues. The germline CDR1 and CDR2 sequences are SGHTA and FQGNSA.

This clone was recorded a few times. The chain uses TRBV2 and TRBJ2-7, with 7 positions matching TRBD1. CDR1 SNHLY and CDR2 FYNNEI come from the germline V gene. CDR3 length: 15 residues. V shed 6 bases and J 3 bases; nucleotides not matched to a gene: 11. The CDR3 nucleotides are TGTGCCAGCAGAGAAAACAGGGGAGATAACTACGAGCAGTACTTC. Its translation is CASRENRGDNYEQYF. Together with reference TRBV2 and TRBJ2-7, the CDR3 gives the full variable domain: EPEVTQTPSHQVTQMGQEVILRCVPISNHLYFYWYRQILGQKVEFLVSFYNNEISEKSEIFDDQFSVERPDGSNFTLKIRSTKLEDSAMYFCASRENRGDNYEQYFGPGTRLTVT.

This clone was seen just once. The chain employs TRBV5-4 and TRBJ2-3, with D possibly being TRBD1 (6 bases). Looked up from germline, CDR1 is SGHNT and CDR2 is YYREEE (reference sequence). Trimming took 4 bases from V and 4 from J, leaving 7 bases between them. The CDR3 runs to 12 residues. CDR3 nucleotide sequence: TGTGCCAGCAGCAGACAGGCAGATACGCAGTATTTT. Translated: CASSRQADTQYF.

This clone occurred once. The rearrangement uses TRBV25-1 and TRBJ2-7; TRBD1 is a possible D gene (7 bases). From germline, CDR1 is MGHDK and CDR2 SYGVNS. This CDR3 is 17 amino acids long. The V end lost 5 bases, the J end lost 4 bases, and 24 bases lay between the germline ends. The CDR3 DNA is TGTGCCAGCAGTCCCGATCGGAGGGACAGTTTGGATTACGAGCAGTACTTC. Amino acids: CASSPDRRDSLDYEQYF.

V usage is TRBV27 and J usage is TRBJ1-1; 7 nucleotides agree with TRBD1. The V gene's germline CDR1 is MNHEY and CDR2 SMNVEV (reference sequence). The junction had 1 base not matched to a gene; V was cut back by 2 bases and J by 1 base. This CDR3 spans 14 amino acids. The CDR3 bases are TGTGCCAGCAGTTTACCAGGGGGGAACACTGAAGCTTTCTTT. It is translated as CASSLPGGNTEAFF.

The chain links TRBV7-2 to TRBJ2-5; TRBD2 agrees at 9 bases. J lost 5 bases, V lost 2 bases, and 3 bases had no gene match. This CDR3 is 14 amino acids long. The V gene's germline CDR1 is SGHTA and CDR2 FQGNSA. In nucleotides, the CDR3 is TGTGCCAGCAGCTTACCTAGCGGGGCGGAGACCCAGTACTTC. Translating it yields CASSLPSGAETQYF.

This clone occurred once. The chain links TRBV20-1 to TRBJ2-5; 12 bases align to TRBD2. Trimming at V came to 3 bases and at J to 5 bases, leaving 10 bases not matched to a gene. The CDR3 is 16 residues long. The V gene's germline CDR1 is DFQATT and CDR2 SNEGSKA (reference sequence). DNA for the CDR3: TGCAGTGCTAGTTCCCTAGCGGGAGGGCCGGGGGAGACCCAGTACTTC. Translation gives CSASSLAGGPGETQYF.

This rearrangement joins TRBV7-2 to TRBJ1-2; no reliable D call. The germline V gene has CDR1 SGHTA and CDR2 FQGNSA. This CDR3 is built from 16 residues. Trimming took 0 bases from V and 8 from J, leaving 19 bases between them. The CDR3 nucleotides read TGTGCCAGCAGCTTAGCGCGGGGAGCCAACCTATGGGGCTACACCTTC. Residues: CASSLARGANLWGYTF.